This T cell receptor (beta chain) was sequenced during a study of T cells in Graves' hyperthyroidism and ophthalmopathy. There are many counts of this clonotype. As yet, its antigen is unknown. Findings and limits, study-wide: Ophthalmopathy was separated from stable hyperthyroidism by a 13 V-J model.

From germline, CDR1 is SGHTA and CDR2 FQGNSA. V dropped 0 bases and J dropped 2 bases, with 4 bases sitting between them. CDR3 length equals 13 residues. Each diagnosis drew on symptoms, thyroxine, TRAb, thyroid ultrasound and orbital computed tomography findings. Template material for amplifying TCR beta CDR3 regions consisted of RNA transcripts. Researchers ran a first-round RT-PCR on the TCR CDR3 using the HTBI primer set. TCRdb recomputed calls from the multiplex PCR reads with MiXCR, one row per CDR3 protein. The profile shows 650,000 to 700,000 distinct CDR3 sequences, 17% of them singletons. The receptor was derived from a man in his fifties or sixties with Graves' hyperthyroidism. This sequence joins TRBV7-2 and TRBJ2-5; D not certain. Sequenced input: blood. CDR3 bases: TGTGCCAGCAGCTTAGCGGAACAAGAGACCCAGTACTTC. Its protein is CASSLAEQETQYF.